Below, 18 T cell receptor beta chains from the same sample are listed, as sequenced in a study of B cell selection in AIRE deficiency. Libraries were prepared by immunoSEQ multiplex PCR; TCRdb keeps only in-frame clonotypes and omits some of them. The data hold roughly 22,000 clones, with 94% observed a single time. The regulatory T cell sort gate was CD4+CD25hiCD127low/negative. Sequenced material: Tregs sorted from PBMCs. These receptors were taken from a human donor with AIRE deficiency.

V usage is TRBV7-9 and J usage is TRBJ2-1; 13 bases map to TRBD2. CDR3 length: 15 residues. V dropped 5 bases and J dropped 10; count of bases not matched to a gene: 8. Germline CDR1 reads SEHNR; CDR2 reads FQNEAQ (reference sequence). CDR3 nucleotide sequence: TGTGCCAGCAGCGCAGGACTAGCGGGAGTTGACGAGCAGTTCTTC. Protein: CASSAGLAGVDEQFF.

The chain is built from TRBV9 and TRBJ1-3; D gene unclear. Germline V CDR1 and CDR2: SGDLS, YYNGEE. The V gene lost 2 bases and the J gene lost 0 bases, with 6 bases spanning the gap. The CDR3 runs 14 residues. CDR3 residues: CASSVLASGNTIYF. The DNA for the CDR3 is TGTGCCAGCAGCGTGTTAGCCTCTGGAAACACCATATATTTT.

The CDR3 DNA reads TGTGCCAGCTCACCAAATCCCCTTTTGGATACGCAGTATTTT. Residues: CASSPNPLLDTQYF. This sequence joins TRBV18 and TRBJ2-3; D remains ambiguous. The ends were cut back, 2 bases at V and 6 bases at J, with 12 bases in the middle. Germline-derived CDR1 and CDR2 are KGHSH and LQKENI. CDR3 length: 14 amino acids.

V is TRBV6-6 and J is TRBJ2-7; 8 bases line up with TRBD1. V shed 0 bases and J 0 bases; nucleotides not matched to a gene: 1. The CDR3 loop spans 15 amino acids. Germline CDR1 is MNHNY and CDR2 is SVGAGI (reference sequence). The DNA of the CDR3 is TGTGCCAGCAGTTACTCAGGGACAGGCTCCTACGAGCAGTACTTC. It translates to CASSYSGTGSYEQYF.

This clone has only one observation. This chain uses TRBV11-2 with TRBJ1-1, with D unclear. CDR3 length equals 12 residues. Germline values: CDR1 SGHAT, CDR2 FQNNGV. With 5 bases removed from V and 5 bases from J, the gap between germline ends came to 9 bases. The CDR3 coding sequence is TGTGCCAGCAGCATCAAAGGAACTGAAGCTTTCTTT. Translating gives CASSIKGTEAFF.

This chain joins TRBV6-1 and TRBJ2-1; 10 bases agree with TRBD1. Germline CDR1 is MNHNS and CDR2 is SASEGT. This CDR3 comprises 12 residues. In DNA form, the CDR3 reads TGTGGAACGGACAGGGGGGCGAATGAGCAGTTCTTC. Residues: CGTDRGANEQFF.

This chain uses TRBV5-4 with TRBJ2-3, with 8 bases matching TRBD2. CDR3 length: 14 amino acids. Germline CDR1 SGHNT, CDR2 YYREEE (reference sequence). J lost 5 bases, V lost 0 bases, and 2 bases had no gene match. The CDR3 DNA reads TGTGCCAGCAGCTTGGTTCTAGCGGGAGATACGCAGTATTTT. Amino acid sequence: CASSLVLAGDTQYF.

V is TRBV30 and J is TRBJ2-1; D is perhaps TRBD1 or TRBD2 (6 bases each). The CDR3 extends over 13 amino acids. Germline loops: CDR1 GTSNPN, CDR2 SVGIG (reference sequence). Deletions cut 3 bases from V and 5 bases from J, with 11 bases between. This CDR3 reads CAWSGGADNEQFF. DNA for the CDR3: TGTGCCTGGAGCGGGGGCGCGGACAATGAGCAGTTCTTC. The whole variable domain, filled in from reference TRBV30 and TRBJ2-1, reads SQTIHQWPATLVQPVGSPLSLECTVEGTSNPNLYWYRQAAGRGLQLLFYSVGIGQISSEVPQNLSASRPQDRQFILSSKKLLLSDSGFYLCAWSGGADNEQFFGPGTRLTVL.

The chain has TRBV29-1 and TRBJ2-7; no firm D call. V gave up 7 bases and J gave up 2 bases, with 9 bases separating them. CDR1 SQVTM and CDR2 ANQGSEA come from the germline V gene. This CDR3 contains 11 residues. CDR3: CSALLAYEQYF. DNA for the CDR3: TGCAGCGCCCTGTTAGCCTACGAGCAGTACTTC.

The chain recombines TRBV7-3 with TRBJ2-1, with 8 bases identical to TRBD2. The V segment lost 5 bases and the J segment 8 bases; nucleotides outside the gene matches: 8. The CDR3 is 14 residues long. Germline CDR1 SGHTA, CDR2 FQGTGA. CDR3 in amino acids: CASSLRAGAHEQFF. CDR3 bases: TGTGCCAGCAGCCTGAGAGCGGGAGCTCATGAGCAGTTCTTC.

The CDR3: CASSIRGHYGYTF. Written as DNA, the CDR3 is TGTGCCAGTAGTATTAGAGGGCACTATGGCTACACCTTC. The chain has TRBV19 and TRBJ1-2; D is undetermined. The CDR3 runs to 13 residues. Germline CDR1 reads LNHDA; CDR2 reads SQIVND (reference sequence). V lost 3 bases to trimming and J lost 3 bases, with 8 bases between them.

The chain combines TRBV23-1 with TRBJ1-1, with D maybe TRBD1 (5 bases). TRBV23-1 is annotated as an ORF whose role is uncertain. The CDR3 covers 13 residues. CDR3 residues: CLRAGRTPSEAFF. Here the CDR3 DNA reads TGCCTGAGGGCAGGGCGAACCCCAAGTGAAGCTTTCTTT.

The J gene is TRBJ2-7, the V gene TRBV5-1; no definite D call. The CDR3 length is 15 residues. CDR1 SGHRS and CDR2 YFSETQ come from the germline V gene. V gave up 1 base and J gave up 5 bases, with 16 bases separating them. The CDR3 coding sequence is TGCGCCAGCAGCTTGCGGAGCCGTCTACGGGACGAGCAGTACTTC. Translation: CASSLRSRLRDEQYF.

This chain connects TRBV4-2 to TRBJ2-7; 9 bases are shared with TRBD2. V shed 2 bases, J shed 2 bases, and the junction held 7 bases outside the gene matches. Germline CDR1 is LGHNA and CDR2 is YNFKEQ. The CDR3 consists of 16 residues. The CDR3 nucleotides are TGTGCCAGCAGCCAAAGGTTTGCGGGAGGGCCCTACGAGCAGTACTTC. Encoded protein: CASSQRFAGGPYEQYF.

The chain carries TRBV11-1 and TRBJ2-7; D remains ambiguous. Germline loops: CDR1 SGHAT, CDR2 FQDESV (reference sequence). V lost 3 bases, J lost 6 bases, and 9 bases lay in between. The CDR3 is 12 amino acids. CDR3 loop: CASSFLGSEQYF. The CDR3 region has the DNA TGTGCCAGCAGCTTTTTAGGTAGCGAGCAGTACTTC.

V gene TRBV2 combines with J gene TRBJ2-2; no firm D call. The germline V and J ends were trimmed by 6 bases and 1 base, with 9 bases remaining between them. The CDR3 totals 14 residues. Germline V gene data show CDR1 as SNHLY and CDR2 as FYNNEI. Here the CDR3 reads CASSGRQNTGELFF. The CDR3 nucleotides are TGTGCCAGCAGCGGACGACAGAACACCGGGGAGCTGTTTTTT.

The chain couples TRBV11-2 to TRBJ2-1; no reliable D call. The CDR3 covers 12 residues. V lost 5 bases to trimming and J lost 7 bases, with 9 bases between them. Germline assignment: CDR1 SGHAT and CDR2 FQNNGV. The CDR3 region is CASSPLGNEQFF. DNA for the CDR3: TGTGCCAGCAGCCCCTTGGGAAATGAGCAGTTCTTC.

The genes are TRBV7-9 and TRBJ1-5, with D perhaps TRBD1 (6 bases). CDR3 length equals 13 residues. With 4 bases removed from V and 5 bases from J, the gap between germline ends came to 9 bases. In germline, CDR1 is SEHNR, CDR2 FQNEAQ (reference sequence). The CDR3 DNA sequence: TGTGCCAGCAGCTGGGGGCGAGATCAGCCCCAGCATTTT. Translating it yields CASSWGRDQPQHF.